Included here is one TCR beta chain sequence, with context. TCRdb ran MiXCR on the 5' RACE reads and lists one entry per CDR3 protein. The profile shows 80,000 to 130,000 distinct CDR3 sequences, around 10% of them singletons. The source of the sample is a study of T-cell memory formation after mild COVID-19. Germline V gives CDR1 SGHRS, CDR2 YFSETQ. V was shortened by 4 bases and J by 7 bases, with 21 bases between the two germline ends. The CDR3 contains 15 residues. Sequenced sample: PBMCs or a T cell subset sorted from them (not recorded which). The receptor was derived from a man aged 18 to 30 who had mild COVID-19 (a few samples of this study predate the infection). Cell type and time point are not known. This chain uses TRBV5-1 with TRBJ2-7; D may be TRBD2 (6 bases). The CDR3 reads CASSPGGAGLGEQYF. The CDR3 coding sequence is TGCGCCAGCAGCCCTGGCGGGGCGGGGCTGGGGGAGCAGTACTTC. Full variable domain (outside the CDR3, taken from reference TRBV5-1 and TRBJ2-7): KAGVTQTPRYLIKTRGQQVTLSCSPISGHRSVSWYQQTPGQGLQFLFEYFSETQRNKGNFPGRFSGRQFSNSRSEMNVSTLELGDSALYLCASSPGGAGLGEQYFGPGTRLTVT.